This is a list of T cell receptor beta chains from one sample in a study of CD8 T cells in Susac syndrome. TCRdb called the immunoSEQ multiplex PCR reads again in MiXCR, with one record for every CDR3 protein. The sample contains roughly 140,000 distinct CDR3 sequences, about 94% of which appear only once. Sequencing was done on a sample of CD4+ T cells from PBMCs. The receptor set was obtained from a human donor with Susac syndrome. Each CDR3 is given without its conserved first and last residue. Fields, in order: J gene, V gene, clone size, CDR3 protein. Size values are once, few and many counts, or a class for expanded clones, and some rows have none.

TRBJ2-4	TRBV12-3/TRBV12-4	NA	ASSFRGAAKNIQY
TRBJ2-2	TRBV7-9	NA	ASSLVFAATGELF
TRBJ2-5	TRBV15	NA	ATSRDRDNQETQY
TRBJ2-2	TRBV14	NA	ASSQDTGGELF
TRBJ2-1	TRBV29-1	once	SVRTDYNEQF
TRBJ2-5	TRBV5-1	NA	ASSFGGSGAQETQY
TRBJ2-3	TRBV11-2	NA	ASSLDGGRPDTQY
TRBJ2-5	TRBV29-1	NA	SVELAGGQETQY
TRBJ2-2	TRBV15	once	ATSKDQRTGELF
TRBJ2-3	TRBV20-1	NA	SAPVAGDPDTQY
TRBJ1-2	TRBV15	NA	ATSRAQGQADGYT
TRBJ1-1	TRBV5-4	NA	ASPGSEAF
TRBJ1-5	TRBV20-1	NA	SARSFGGKRNQPQH
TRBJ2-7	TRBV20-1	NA	SATDWDFEGQY
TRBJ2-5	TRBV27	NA	ASSLGRDSYETQY
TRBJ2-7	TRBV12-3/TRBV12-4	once	ASSFGRGASYEQY
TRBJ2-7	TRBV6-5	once	ASIALASYEQY
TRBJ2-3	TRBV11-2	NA	ASSLLAGGVDTQY
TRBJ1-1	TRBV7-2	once	ASSVQGSNTEAF
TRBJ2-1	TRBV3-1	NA	ASSQVPGPQF
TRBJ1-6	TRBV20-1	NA	SARVQGGRESSPLH
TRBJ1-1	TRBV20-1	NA	SALTGTGVNTEAF
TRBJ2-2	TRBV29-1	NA	SGKRVNTGELF
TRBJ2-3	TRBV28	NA	ANNPTLSGSTDTQY
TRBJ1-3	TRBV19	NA	ASSKGLSGNTIY
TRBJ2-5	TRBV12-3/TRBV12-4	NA	ASSRGGGQETQY
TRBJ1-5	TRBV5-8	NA	ASSLAIGKGQPQH
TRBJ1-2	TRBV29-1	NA	SVGTGVDYGYT
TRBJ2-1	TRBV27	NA	ASVGLAGPSSYNEQF
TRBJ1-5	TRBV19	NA	ATTLGLMGNQPQH
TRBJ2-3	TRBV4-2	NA	ASSQESTRAQY
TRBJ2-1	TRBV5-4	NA	ASSFREDNEQF
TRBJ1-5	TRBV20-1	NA	SDRGSYNQPQH
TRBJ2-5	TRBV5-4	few	ASSVQETQY
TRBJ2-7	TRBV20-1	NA	SASSLAGGLEQY
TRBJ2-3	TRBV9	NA	ASSPQMAGGPRTDTQY
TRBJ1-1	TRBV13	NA	ASSGTALHTEAF
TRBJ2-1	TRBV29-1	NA	SVPPAGGGNEQF
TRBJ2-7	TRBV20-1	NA	SASGAVSSYEQY
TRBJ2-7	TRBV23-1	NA	ASSQSGTAYEQY
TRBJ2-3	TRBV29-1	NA	SVEVTGSTDTQY
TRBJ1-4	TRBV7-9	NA	ASSWDSQNEKLF